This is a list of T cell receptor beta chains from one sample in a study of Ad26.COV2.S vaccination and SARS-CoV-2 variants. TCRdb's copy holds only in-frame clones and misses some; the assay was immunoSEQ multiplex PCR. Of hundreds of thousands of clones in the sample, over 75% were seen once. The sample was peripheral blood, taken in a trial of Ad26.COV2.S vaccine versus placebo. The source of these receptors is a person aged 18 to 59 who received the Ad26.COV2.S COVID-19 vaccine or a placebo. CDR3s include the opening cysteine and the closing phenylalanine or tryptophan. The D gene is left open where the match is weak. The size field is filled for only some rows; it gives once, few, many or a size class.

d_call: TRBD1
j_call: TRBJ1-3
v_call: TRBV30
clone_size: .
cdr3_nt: TGTGCCTGGAGTACGGGACAGGGACGAAACACCATATATTTT
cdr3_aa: CAWSTGQGRNTIYF

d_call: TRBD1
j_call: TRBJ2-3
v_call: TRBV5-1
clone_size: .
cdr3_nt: TGCGCCAGCAGCTTGTTAGGACAGGGGGTAGATACGCAGTATTTT
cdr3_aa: CASSLLGQGVDTQYF

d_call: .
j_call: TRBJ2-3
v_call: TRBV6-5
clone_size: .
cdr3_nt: TGTGCCAGCAGCTTTTCCAGGGAGCATACGCAGTATTTT
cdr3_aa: CASSFSREHTQYF

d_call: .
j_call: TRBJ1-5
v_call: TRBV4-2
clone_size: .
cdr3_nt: TGTGCCAGCAGCCAAGTATTGGGGGGCCGCGGTCAGCCCCAGCATTTT
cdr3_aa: CASSQVLGGRGQPQHF

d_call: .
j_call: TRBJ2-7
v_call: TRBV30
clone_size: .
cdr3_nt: TGTGCCTGGAGTGTAGAGCTCGAGCAGTACTTC
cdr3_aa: CAWSVELEQYF

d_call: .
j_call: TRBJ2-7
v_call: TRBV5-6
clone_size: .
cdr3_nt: TGTGCCAGCAGCTTGGTAGACGAGCAGTACTTC
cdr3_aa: CASSLVDEQYF

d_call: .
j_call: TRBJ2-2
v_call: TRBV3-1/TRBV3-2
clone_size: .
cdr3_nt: TGTGCCAGCAGCCAAGAAGTTCGTACGACCGGGGAGCTGTTTTTT
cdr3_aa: CASSQEVRTTGELFF

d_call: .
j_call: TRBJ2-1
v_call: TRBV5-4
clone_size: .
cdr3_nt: TGTGCCAGCAGCCTCGGACCAGACCCTCGTGAGGAGCAGTTCTTC
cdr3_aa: CASSLGPDPREEQFF

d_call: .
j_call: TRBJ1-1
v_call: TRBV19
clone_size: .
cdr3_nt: TGTGCCAGTAGTATCCTCGGAGCCTCTGAAGCTTTCTTT
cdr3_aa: CASSILGASEAFF

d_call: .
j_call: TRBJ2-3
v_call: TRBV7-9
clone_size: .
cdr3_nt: TGTGCCAGCAGTTCTCAGGTATTTCGAGATACGCAGTATTTT
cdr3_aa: CASSSQVFRDTQYF

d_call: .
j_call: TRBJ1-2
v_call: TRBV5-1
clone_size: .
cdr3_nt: TGCGCCAGCAGCTTAGGCAGCTTGAAGGCGGACTACACCTTC
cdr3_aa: CASSLGSLKADYTF

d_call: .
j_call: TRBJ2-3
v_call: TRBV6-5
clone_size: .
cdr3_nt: TGTGCCAGCAGTTACACGGCTAGCCGCACAGATACGCAGTATTTT
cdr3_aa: CASSYTASRTDTQYF

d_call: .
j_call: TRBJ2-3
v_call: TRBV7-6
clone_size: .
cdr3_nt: TGTGCCAGCAGTCGGACTTTACCAAACACAGATACGCAGTATTTT
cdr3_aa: CASSRTLPNTDTQYF

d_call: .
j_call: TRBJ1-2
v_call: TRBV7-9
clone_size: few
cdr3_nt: TGTGCCAGCAGTCCCCCATCCATCGGTTACTCATATGGCTACACCTTC
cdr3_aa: CASSPPSIGYSYGYTF

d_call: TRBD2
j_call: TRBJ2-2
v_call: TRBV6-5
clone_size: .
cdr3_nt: TGTGCCAGCGGAGCCCCTAGCGGGGGGACCGGGGAGCTGTTTTTT
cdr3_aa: CASGAPSGGTGELFF

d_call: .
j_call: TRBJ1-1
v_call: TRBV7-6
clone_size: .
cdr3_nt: TGTGCCAGCAGCGCCGGACAGTCCTTGAACACTGAAGCTTTCTTT
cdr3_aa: CASSAGQSLNTEAFF

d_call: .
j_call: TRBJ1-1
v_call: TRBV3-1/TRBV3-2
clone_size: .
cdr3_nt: TGTGCCAGCAGCCAAACGGACCGCGCTGAAGCTTTCTTT
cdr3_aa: CASSQTDRAEAFF

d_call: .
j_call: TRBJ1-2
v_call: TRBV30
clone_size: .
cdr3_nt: TGTGCCTGGAGGCCCTTTGGGGGCTACACCTTC
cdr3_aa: CAWRPFGGYTF

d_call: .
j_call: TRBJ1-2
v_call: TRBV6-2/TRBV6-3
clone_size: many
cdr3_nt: TGTGCCAGCAGTTACGGGCAGGGGAGGTATGGCTACACCTTC
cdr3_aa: CASSYGQGRYGYTF

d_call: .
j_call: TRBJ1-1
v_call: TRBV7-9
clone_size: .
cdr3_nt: TGTGCCAGCAGCCTCGAATTGAACACTGAAGCTTTCTTT
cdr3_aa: CASSLELNTEAFF

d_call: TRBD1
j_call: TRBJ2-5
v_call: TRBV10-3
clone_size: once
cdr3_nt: TGTGCCATCAGCGGGACAGGGAAGGAGACCCAGTACTTC
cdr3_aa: CAISGTGKETQYF

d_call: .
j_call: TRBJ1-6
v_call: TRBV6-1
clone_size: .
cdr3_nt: TGTGCCAGCAGTCCCACTAATTCACCCCTCCACTTT
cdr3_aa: CASSPTNSPLHF

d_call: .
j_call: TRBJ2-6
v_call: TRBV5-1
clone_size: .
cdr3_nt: TGCGCCAGCAGCTTCGGCAGGCAGTCTGGGGCCAACGTCCTGACTTTC
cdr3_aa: CASSFGRQSGANVLTF

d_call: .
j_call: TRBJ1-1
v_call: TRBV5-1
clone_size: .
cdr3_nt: TGCGCCAGCAGCCTGAGCGGGACACAGAACACTGAAGCTTTCTTT
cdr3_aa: CASSLSGTQNTEAFF

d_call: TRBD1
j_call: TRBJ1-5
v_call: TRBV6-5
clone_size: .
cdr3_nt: TGTGCCAGCAAGACAGGGGGTCGGAATCAGCCCCAGCATTTT
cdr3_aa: CASKTGGRNQPQHF

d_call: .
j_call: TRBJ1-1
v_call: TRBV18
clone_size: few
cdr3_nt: TGTGCCAGCTCAGGGGGCAACACTGAAGCTTTCTTT
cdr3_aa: CASSGGNTEAFF

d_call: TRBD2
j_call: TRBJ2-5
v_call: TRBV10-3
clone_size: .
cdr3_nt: TGTGCCATCAGCCCTAGCGGGGGGTTACAAGAGACCCAGTACTTC
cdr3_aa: CAISPSGGLQETQYF

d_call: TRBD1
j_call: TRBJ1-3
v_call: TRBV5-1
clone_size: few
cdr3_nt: TGCGCCAGCAGCTCGGGACAGGCGAACTCTGGAAACACCATATATTTT
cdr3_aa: CASSSGQANSGNTIYF

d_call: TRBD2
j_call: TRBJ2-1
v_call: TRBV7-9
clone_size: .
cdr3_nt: TGTGCCAGCAGCCCCCGTAGCGGGGGCCACTACAATGAGCAGTTCTTC
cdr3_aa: CASSPRSGGHYNEQFF

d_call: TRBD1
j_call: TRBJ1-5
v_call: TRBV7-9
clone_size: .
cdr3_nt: TGTGCCAGCAGCCCGGACAGGGGAGGCAATCAGCCCCAGCATTTT
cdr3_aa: CASSPDRGGNQPQHF

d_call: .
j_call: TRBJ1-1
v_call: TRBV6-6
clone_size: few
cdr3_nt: TGTGCCAGCAGTTACCCCATCGCCAGGGGAAAAGCTTTCTTT
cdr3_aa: CASSYPIARGKAFF

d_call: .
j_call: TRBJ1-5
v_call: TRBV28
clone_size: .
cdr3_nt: TGTGCCAGCAGTTTAGACAGGCCAAATCAGCCCCAGCATTTT
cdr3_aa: CASSLDRPNQPQHF

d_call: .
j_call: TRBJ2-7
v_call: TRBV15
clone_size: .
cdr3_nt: TGTGCCACCAGCAGCCCCGGGGCAGACAGCTCCTACGAGCAGTACTTC
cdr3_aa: CATSSPGADSSYEQYF

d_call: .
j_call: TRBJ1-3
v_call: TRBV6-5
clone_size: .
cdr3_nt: TGTGCCAGCAGTCGGCAGTCCTCTGGAAACACCATATATTTT
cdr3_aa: CASSRQSSGNTIYF

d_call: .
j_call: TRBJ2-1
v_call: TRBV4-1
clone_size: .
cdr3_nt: TGCGCCAGCAGCCTTGCAGGAGAGCAGTTCTTC
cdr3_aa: CASSLAGEQFF

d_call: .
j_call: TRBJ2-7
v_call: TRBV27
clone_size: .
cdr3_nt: TGTGCCAGCAGTTTTTTGGGGGGGCTCCCGTCTATGAGCGAGCAGTACTTC
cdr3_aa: CASSFLGGLPSMSEQYF

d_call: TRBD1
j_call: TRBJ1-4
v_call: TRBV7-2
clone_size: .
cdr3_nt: TGTGCCAGCAGCTTCTCAGACAGGGGGAATGAAAAACTGTTTTTT
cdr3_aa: CASSFSDRGNEKLFF

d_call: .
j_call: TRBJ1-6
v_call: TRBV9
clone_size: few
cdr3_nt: TGTGCCAGCAGCGTAGGAGGGCAGAGGAATTCACCCCTCCACTTT
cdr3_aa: CASSVGGQRNSPLHF

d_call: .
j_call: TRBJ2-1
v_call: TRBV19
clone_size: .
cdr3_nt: TGTGCCAGTAGTATGGGCACTTACAATGAGCAGTTCTTC
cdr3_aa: CASSMGTYNEQFF

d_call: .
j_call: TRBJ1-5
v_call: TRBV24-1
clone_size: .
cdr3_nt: TGTGCCACCAGTGACCGGGGAGATCAGCCCCAGCATTTT
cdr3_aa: CATSDRGDQPQHF

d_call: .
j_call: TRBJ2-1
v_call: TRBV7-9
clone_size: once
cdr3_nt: TGTGCCAGCAGCTTAGTATACAATGAGCAGTTCTTC
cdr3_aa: CASSLVYNEQFF

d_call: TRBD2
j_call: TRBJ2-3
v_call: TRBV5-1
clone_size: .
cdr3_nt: TGCGCCAGCAGCTTTCGCGGGGGTGGCGCAGATACGCAGTATTTT
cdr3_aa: CASSFRGGGADTQYF

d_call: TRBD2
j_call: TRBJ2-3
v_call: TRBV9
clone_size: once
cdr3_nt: TGTGCCAGCAGCGTAGGCGGGGGGGCAACAAGAGATACGCAGTATTTT
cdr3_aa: CASSVGGGATRDTQYF

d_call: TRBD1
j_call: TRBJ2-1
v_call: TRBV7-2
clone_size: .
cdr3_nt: TGTGCCAGCAGCTTAGGTTGGGACAGGCAGTTCTTC
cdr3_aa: CASSLGWDRQFF